This T cell receptor beta chain was captured in a study of cytomegalovirus exposure and HLA in healthy donors. Whole-study context: Researchers previously reported finding fewer than 140 million unique TCR beta sequences from 150 million to 200 million T cells.

13 Jbeta primers and 60 Vbeta primers were used for the PCR. The method was immunoSEQ multiplex PCR; TCRdb's version includes in-frame clones alone and lacks a portion of them. The sample carries under 200,000 clones, over 75% recorded once. The CDR3 consists of 14 residues. V dropped 0 bases and J dropped 7 bases, with 10 bases sitting between them. The germline CDR1 and CDR2 sequences are SGHTA and FQGTGA. Study findings and constraints: As a later analysis showed, a missense DCLRE1C variant was linked to trimming of TCR beta V- and J-genes. Later work showed greater clonal expansion in HLA-associated TCR beta chains than in equally common others.

With respect to this clone: Its specificity is not known.

This chain joins TRBV7-3 and TRBJ2-1; D is ambiguous. The clonotype originates from a woman between 45 and 60 years old in good health and CMV-seronegative. Sequences were obtained from PBMCs. DNA for the CDR3: TGTGCCAGCAGCTTAACGGGCAGTGGGAATGAGCAGTTCTTC. Its translation: CASSLTGSGNEQFF.